A single sample is the source of the 28 T cell receptor beta chains below, sequenced in a study of blood T cell repertoires in COVID-19. Assay used: immunoSEQ multiplex PCR; TCRdb lists only in-frame clones, some missing. The table lists about 310,000 clones, roughly 87% of them singletons. Sequenced: peripheral blood. Receptor source: a man aged 45 to 65 with active or convalescent COVID-19.

This clone has a single count. This chain connects TRBV2 to TRBJ1-6, with no clear D. Germline CDR1 SNHLY, CDR2 FYNNEI. Deletions cut 3 bases from V and 8 bases from J, with 8 bases between. There are 13 residues in the CDR3. The CDR3 bases are TGTGCCAGCAGTGACGTCAGTTATTCACCCCTCCACTTT. It codes for CASSDVSYSPLHF.

The chain carries TRBV18 and TRBJ1-1; D is ambiguous. Germline V gene sequence: CDR1 KGHSH, CDR2 LQKENI. The V gene lost 3 bases and the J gene lost 1 base, with 12 bases spanning the gap. CDR3 size: 15 residues. CDR3 DNA sequence: TGTGCCAGCTCACCGATTGAGACAAGGAACACTGAAGCTTTCTTT. This gives the protein CASSPIETRNTEAFF.

The CDR3 spells CASSELRGSYEQYF. The CDR3, as DNA: TGTGCCAGCAGTGAACTGAGAGGGTCCTACGAGCAGTACTTC. The chain links TRBV6-1 to TRBJ2-7; D is possibly TRBD2 (5 bases). V dropped 2 bases and J dropped 1 base, with 9 bases sitting between them. CDR3 length: 14 residues. Germline lookup yields CDR1 MNHNS and CDR2 SASEGT.

This clone occurred once. The gene calls are TRBV2 and TRBJ1-2; 12 bases fit TRBD1. Germline loops: CDR1 SNHLY, CDR2 FYNNEI. The V gene end was trimmed by 5 bases and the J gene end by 8 bases; junction bases not matched to a gene: 18. The CDR3 runs to 18 residues. CDR3 coding DNA: TGTGCCAGCAGTTCTCCAACCGGGACAGGGGGCGGTTTGCCCGGCTACACCTTC. It yields the protein CASSSPTGTGGGLPGYTF.

A few counts support this clone. The chain recombines TRBV15 with TRBJ2-7; D may be TRBD1 (6 bases). The CDR3 consists of 16 residues. V lost 7 bases and J lost 0, with 19 bases in between. Germline V gives CDR1 LNHNV, CDR2 YYDKDF (reference sequence). The CDR3 here is CATTASDSSNSYEQYF. CDR3 bases: TGTGCCACCACGGCCTCGGACAGCTCTAACTCCTACGAGCAGTACTTC.

The chain links TRBV7-9 to TRBJ2-7; TRBD1 matches at 7 bases. Germline V gene sequence: CDR1 SEHNR, CDR2 FQNEAQ (reference sequence). CDR3 length equals 15 residues. V shed 5 bases, J shed 6 bases, and the junction held 13 bases outside the gene matches. CDR3 region: CASSLSRQGWGEQYF. The CDR3 DNA sequence: TGTGCCAGCAGCCTTAGTCGACAGGGTTGGGGCGAGCAGTACTTC.

The chain is built from TRBV30 and TRBJ1-4; D call uncertain. V was trimmed by 3 bases and J by 2 bases, leaving 10 bases between them. The CDR3 has 14 amino acids. Per germline, CDR1 GTSNPN and CDR2 SVGIG (reference sequence). The CDR3 reads CAWSVGLTNEKLFF. The CDR3, as DNA: TGTGCCTGGAGCGTTGGGCTTACTAATGAAAAACTGTTTTTT.

This clone was seen just once. The chain couples TRBV7-9 to TRBJ1-5; D is possibly TRBD1 (6 bases). Germline lookup yields CDR1 SEHNR and CDR2 FQNEAQ (reference sequence). Trimming shortened V by 5 bases and J by 0 bases, and 14 bases separated the two germline ends. The CDR3 has 16 amino acids. The CDR3 DNA sequence: TGTGCCAGCAGCCGGGGAGCAGGGGATAGCAATCAGCCCCAGCATTTT. It codes for CASSRGAGDSNQPQHF.

This sequence joins TRBV7-6 and TRBJ2-2, with D possibly TRBD2 on 6 matching bases. The CDR3 extends over 18 amino acids. Trimming left V 6 bases short and J 0 bases short, with 20 bases between. Germline loops: CDR1 SGHVS, CDR2 FNYEAQ. The CDR3 protein is CASRDQGTSFSNTGELFF. CDR3 nucleotides: TGTGCCAGCAGGGATCAAGGAACTAGCTTTTCGAACACCGGGGAGCTGTTTTTT.

The rearrangement links TRBV6-1 to TRBJ1-1; D call uncertain. Between the trimmed V and J ends, which lost 3 bases and 6 bases, there was a span of 8 bases. This CDR3 is built from 12 residues. CDR1 is MNHNS and CDR2 is SASEGT in the germline V gene. The DNA for the CDR3 is TGTGCCAGCAGTGAGGGTCGGGCTGAAGCTTTCTTT. Its protein product is CASSEGRAEAFF.

The chain recombines TRBV18 with TRBJ1-2, with TRBD1 identical over 8 bases. The CDR3 runs 13 residues. The V gene end was trimmed by 6 bases and the J gene end by 3 bases; junction bases not matched to a gene: 3. CDR1 and CDR2 from the germline V gene are KGHSH and LQKENI. The CDR3 DNA reads TGTGCCAGCTCGCAGGGACAGGACTATGGCTACACCTTC. It codes for CASSQGQDYGYTF. Looking up the rest from reference TRBV18 and TRBJ1-2 gives the full variable domain: NAGVMQNPRHLVRRRGQEARLRCSPMKGHSHVYWYRQLPEEGLKFMVYLQKENIIDESGMPKERFSAEFPKEGPSILRIQQVVRGDSAAYFCASSQGQDYGYTFGSGTRLTVV.

The rearrangement links TRBV9 to TRBJ2-3; 9 nucleotides align to TRBD2. This CDR3 region has 15 residues. Germline values: CDR1 SGDLS, CDR2 YYNGEE. The junction had 12 bases not matched to a gene; V was cut back by 4 bases and J by 9 bases. Written as DNA, the CDR3 is TGTGCCAGCAGCCCCCGATTCGGGACTAGCAGAACGCAGTATTTT. Protein product: CASSPRFGTSRTQYF.

CDR3 nucleotide sequence: TGCGCCAGCAGCCAAGAGGGCGCCATGAACACTGAAGCTTTCTTT. Translating gives CASSQEGAMNTEAFF. The chain employs TRBV4-1 and TRBJ1-1; D uncertain. Trimming removed 0 bases at V and 0 bases at J, with 8 bases between. The CDR3 length is 15 residues. Germline V CDR1 and CDR2: MGHRA, YSYEKL.

The chain uses TRBV28 and TRBJ1-2; possible D gene TRBD1, 6 bases. The germline V and J ends were trimmed by 6 bases and 4 bases, with 12 bases remaining between them. CDR3 length: 13 residues. Germline CDR1 is MDHEN and CDR2 is SYDVKM. CDR3 loop: CASSLQGPYGYTF. In DNA, the CDR3 is TGTGCCAGCAGCCTACAGGGTCCCTATGGCTACACCTTC.

J is TRBJ2-5 and V is TRBV5-1, with 12 bases matching TRBD2. Unmatched junction bases numbered 4, after V lost 5 bases and J lost 5 bases. Germline V gene data show CDR1 as SGHRS and CDR2 as YFSETQ. The length of the CDR3 is 14 residues. The CDR3 DNA is TGCGCCAGCAGGGCTGGGACTAGCGGGGAGACCCAGTACTTC. Translation gives CASRAGTSGETQYF.

The rearrangement links TRBV11-1 to TRBJ2-5; no firm D call. The germline V and J ends were trimmed by 1 base and 1 base, with 7 bases remaining between them. Germline V gene data show CDR1 as SGHAT and CDR2 as FQDESV (reference sequence). CDR3 length: 14 amino acids. In nucleotides, the CDR3 is TGTGCCAGCAGCTTAGGGCCAAGCCAAGAGACCCAGTACTTC. Translating it yields CASSLGPSQETQYF.

The chain recombines TRBV6-6 with TRBJ1-1; the D is unclear. The ends were cut back, 2 bases at V and 2 bases at J, with 12 bases in the middle. CDR3 length: 15 amino acids. Per the germline V gene, CDR1 is MNHNY and CDR2 is SVGAGI (reference sequence). The CDR3 nucleotides read TGTGCCAGCAGTTACACTTTGGGGAGTAACACTGAAGCTTTCTTT. Protein sequence: CASSYTLGSNTEAFF.

The chain is built from TRBV15 and TRBJ2-7, with D perhaps TRBD1 (6 bases). The CDR3 covers 14 residues. V was clipped by 4 bases and J by 1 base, with 11 bases between them. Germline lookup yields CDR1 LNHNV and CDR2 YYDKDF (reference sequence). The CDR3 DNA reads TGTGCCACCAGCACAATACAGGGTTCCTACGAGCAGTACTTC. It translates to CATSTIQGSYEQYF.

The chain combines TRBV4-1 with TRBJ2-1, with 10 bases aligning to TRBD2. V lost 0 bases and J lost 3; bases outside the gene matches: 2. This CDR3 region has 16 residues. The germline V gene encodes CDR1 MGHRA and CDR2 YSYEKL. CDR3 nucleotide sequence: TGCGCCAGCAGCCAAGATACTAGCGGGGACTACAATGAGCAGTTCTTC. Translating it yields CASSQDTSGDYNEQFF.

The chain uses TRBV30 and TRBJ1-3; possible D gene TRBD1, 6 bases. Germline-derived CDR1 and CDR2 are GTSNPN and SVGIG (reference sequence). This CDR3 contains 14 residues. The DNA for the CDR3 is TGTGCAAGCGGGGACAAGAGCTCTGGAAACACCATATATTTT. This encodes CASGDKSSGNTIYF.

V is TRBV28 and J is TRBJ2-7, with 8 bases matching TRBD1. J was trimmed by 3 bases and V by 5 bases; bases with no gene match: 9. This CDR3 has 15 amino acids. Germline V lookup: CDR1 MDHEN, CDR2 SYDVKM. CDR3 sequence reads: CASSPRTGNGYEQYF. The CDR3 DNA sequence: TGTGCCAGCAGTCCGAGGACAGGGAATGGCTACGAGCAGTACTTC.

This clone was picked up a small number of times. The chain couples TRBV30 to TRBJ1-2; D is ambiguous. CDR3 length: 13 residues. Between the trimmed V and J ends, which lost 0 bases and 7 bases, there was a span of 12 bases. Looked up from germline, CDR1 is GTSNPN and CDR2 is SVGIG (reference sequence). The CDR3 region has the DNA TGTGCCTGGAGTGTAGGATTAGAGGGTGGCTACACCTTC. Its protein product is CAWSVGLEGGYTF.

This rearrangement joins TRBV5-6 to TRBJ1-1; TRBD1 might be the D (6 bases). The CDR3 sequence is 15 residues long. CDR1 is SGHDT and CDR2 is YYEEEE in the germline V gene. V was shortened by 2 bases and J by 4 bases, with 15 bases between the two germline ends. The CDR3 sequence is CASSFLGGRSTEAFF. In nucleotides, the CDR3 is TGTGCCAGCAGCTTCCTGGGGGGGCGTAGCACTGAAGCTTTCTTT. Complete variable domain (other parts from reference TRBV5-6 and TRBJ1-1): DAGVTQSPTHLIKTRGQQVTLRCSPKSGHDTVSWYQQALGQGPQFIFQYYEEEERQRGNFPDRFSGHQFPNYSSELNVNALLLGDSALYLCASSFLGGRSTEAFFGQGTRLTVV.

The chain combines TRBV19 with TRBJ2-1, with 9 bases that match TRBD2. The CDR3 totals 16 residues. V was clipped by 2 bases and J by 9 bases; unmatched bases: 11. Germline CDR1 LNHDA, CDR2 SQIVND (reference sequence). The CDR3 region is CASSIQAGGRHGEQFF. CDR3 sequence (DNA): TGTGCCAGTAGTATACAAGCGGGGGGCCGACACGGTGAGCAGTTCTTC.

The chain recombines TRBV6-2 or TRBV6-3 with TRBJ1-5; perhaps TRBD1 as D (5 bases). Per the germline V gene, CDR1 is MNHEY and CDR2 is SVGEGT. Deletions cut 1 base from V and 5 bases from J, with 21 bases between. The CDR3 sequence is 18 residues long. The CDR3 DNA reads TGTGCCAGCAGTTACTACCCTGAGAAGGGTGCGGGGCATCAGCCCCAGCATTTT. Translated: CASSYYPEKGAGHQPQHF.

The gene calls are TRBV7-2 and TRBJ1-2; D is ambiguous. Germline CDR1 and CDR2: SGHTA and FQGNSA. V was clipped by 0 bases and J by 2 bases, with 4 bases between them. The CDR3 is made up of 13 amino acids. The CDR3 loop is CASSLAENYGYTF. CDR3 in DNA: TGTGCCAGCAGCTTAGCGGAGAACTATGGCTACACCTTC.

The rearrangement uses TRBV28 and TRBJ1-3; weak D call: TRBD1 (6 bases). In germline, CDR1 is MDHEN, CDR2 SYDVKM. V was trimmed by 5 bases and J by 6 bases, leaving 14 bases between them. There are 14 residues in the CDR3. DNA of the CDR3: TGTGCCAGCAGTCGGACAGCTGGAGAAAACACCATATATTTT. This codes for CASSRTAGENTIYF.

About this clone: The DNA is left out, because the CDR3 cannot be placed on it with certainty; the CDR3 is given as TCRdb lists it. The chain joins TRBV19 to TRBJ1-6; TRBD1, as called in the table, went unchecked against the DNA. Per the germline V gene, CDR1 is LNHDA and CDR2 is SQIVND (reference sequence). The CDR3 is 17 amino acids long, termini counted. CDR3 in amino acids: CASTSIFFGQFNSPLHF.